This TCR beta chain was identified in a study of CD8 T cells in ankylosing spondylitis. CDR1 and CDR2 (germline): LNHDA, SQIVND (reference sequence). V lost 4 bases, J lost 6 bases, and 22 bases lay in between. The CDR3 has 16 amino acids. This clonotype was observed a few times. Its antigen is not identified. Libraries of TCR beta came from quantitative 5'-RACE with molecular barcodes. TCRdb reprocessed the 5' RACE reads with MiXCR, giving one entry per CDR3 protein. The sample has some 200,000 distinct CDR3 sequences, roughly 13% seen once. Study-level results: Ankylosing spondylitis blood appeared to be characterized by a TCR beta motif of eight highly homologous variants. Disease-linked clones proved CD8+ and comparatively uncommon in peripheral blood. Matched ankylosing spondylitis synovial fluid reportedly contained a significantly enriched population of disease-linked clones.

This sequence originates from a male donor with ankylosing spondylitis or in good health (not recorded which). The rearrangement links TRBV19 to TRBJ2-7; D is perhaps TRBD2 (6 bases). Sequences were obtained from blood, either unsorted or a sorted T cell fraction (not recorded which). As DNA, the CDR3 is TGTGCCAGTAGTAGAGCTTCTAGCGCGAGTAAACCCGAGCAGTACTTC. It yields the protein CASSRASSASKPEQYF.